This record concerns one T cell receptor beta chain sequence. Its matching antigen is unknown. In TCRdb, the 5' RACE reads were re-called with MiXCR into one record per CDR3 protein. Of roughly 600,000 distinct CDR3 sequences in the sample, about a sixth were seen once. This entry belongs to a study of T-cell memory formation after mild COVID-19. Study details: For the most part, TCR clusters were specific to one donor.

Study-wide results and limits: Researchers could not confirm that second-wave clones peaking on day 37 targeted SARS-CoV-2.

Sequencing was performed on PBMCs or a T cell subset sorted from them (not recorded which). The TCR was taken from an adult woman who had mild COVID-19 (a few samples of this study predate the infection). Cell type and time point are not known.

CDR3 sequence (DNA): TGTGCCAGCAGCTATTGGGGGACGGAGGCCTACGAGCAGTACTTC. It yields the protein CASSYWGTEAYEQYF. This chain joins TRBV7-2 and TRBJ2-7; D tentatively fits TRBD1 or TRBD2 (5 bases each). The CDR3 is made up of 15 amino acids. With 4 bases removed from V and 2 bases from J, the gap between germline ends came to 15 bases. The germline V gene has CDR1 SGHTA and CDR2 FQGNSA.